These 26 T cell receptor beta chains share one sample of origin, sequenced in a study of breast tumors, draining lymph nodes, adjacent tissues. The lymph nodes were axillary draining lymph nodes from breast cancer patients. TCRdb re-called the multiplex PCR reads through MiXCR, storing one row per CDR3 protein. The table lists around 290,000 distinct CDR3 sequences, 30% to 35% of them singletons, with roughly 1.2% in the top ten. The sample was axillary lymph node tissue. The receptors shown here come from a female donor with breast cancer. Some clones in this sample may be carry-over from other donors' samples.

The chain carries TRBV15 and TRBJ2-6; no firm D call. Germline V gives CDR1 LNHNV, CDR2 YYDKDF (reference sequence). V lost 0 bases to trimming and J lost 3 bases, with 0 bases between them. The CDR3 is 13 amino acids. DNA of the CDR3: TGTGCCACCAGCAGAGATGGGGCCAACGTCCTGACTTTC. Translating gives CATSRDGANVLTF.

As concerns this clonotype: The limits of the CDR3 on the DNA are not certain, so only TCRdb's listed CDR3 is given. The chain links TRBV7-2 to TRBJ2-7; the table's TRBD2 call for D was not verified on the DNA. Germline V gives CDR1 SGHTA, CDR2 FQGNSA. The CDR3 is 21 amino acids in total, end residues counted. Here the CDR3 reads CASSFYICSAGAASGTRKQYF.

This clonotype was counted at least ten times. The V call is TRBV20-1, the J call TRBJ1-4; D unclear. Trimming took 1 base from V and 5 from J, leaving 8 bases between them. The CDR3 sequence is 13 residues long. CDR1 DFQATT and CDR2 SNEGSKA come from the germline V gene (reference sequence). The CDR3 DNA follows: TGCAGTGCTAGAGGCCGGGAAAATGAAAAACTGTTTTTT. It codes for CSARGRENEKLFF.

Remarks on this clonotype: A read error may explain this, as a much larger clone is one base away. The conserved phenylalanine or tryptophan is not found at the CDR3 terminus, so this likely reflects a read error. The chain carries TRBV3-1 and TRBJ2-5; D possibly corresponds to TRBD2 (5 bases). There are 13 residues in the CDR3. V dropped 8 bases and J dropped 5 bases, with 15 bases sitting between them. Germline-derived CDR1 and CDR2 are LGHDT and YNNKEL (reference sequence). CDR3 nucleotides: TGTGCCAGCGCCCCCGGCGGGCTGGAGACCCAGTACCTC. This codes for CASAPGGLETQYL.

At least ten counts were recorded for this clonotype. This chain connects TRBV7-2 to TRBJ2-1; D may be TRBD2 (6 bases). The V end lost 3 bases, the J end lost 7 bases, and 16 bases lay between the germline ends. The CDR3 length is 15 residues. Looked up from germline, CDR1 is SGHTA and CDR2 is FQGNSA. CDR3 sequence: CASSFAAGLSNEQFF. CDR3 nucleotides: TGTGCCAGCAGCTTTGCAGCGGGCCTATCTAATGAGCAGTTCTTC.

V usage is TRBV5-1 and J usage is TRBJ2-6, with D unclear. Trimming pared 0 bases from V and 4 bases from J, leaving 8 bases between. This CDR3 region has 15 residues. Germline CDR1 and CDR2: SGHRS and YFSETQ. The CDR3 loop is CASSLGHSGANVLTF. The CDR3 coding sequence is TGCGCCAGCAGCTTGGGGCATAGCGGGGCCAACGTCCTGACTTTC.

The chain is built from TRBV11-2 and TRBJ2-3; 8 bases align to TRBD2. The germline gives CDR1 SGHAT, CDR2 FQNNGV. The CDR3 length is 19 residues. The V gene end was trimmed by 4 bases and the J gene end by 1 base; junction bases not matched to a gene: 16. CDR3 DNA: TGTGCCAGCAGCTCCAGATCTGCCGGCGGACTAGCAGGCACAGATACGCAGTATTTT. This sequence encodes CASSSRSAGGLAGTDTQYF.

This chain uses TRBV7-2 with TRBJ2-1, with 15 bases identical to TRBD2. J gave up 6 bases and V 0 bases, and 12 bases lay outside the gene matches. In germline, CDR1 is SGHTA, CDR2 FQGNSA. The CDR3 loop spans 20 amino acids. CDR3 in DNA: TGTGCCAGCAGCTTAGCAGGGGGACTAGCGGGAGGCCAGGGGTCCAATGAGCAGTTCTTC. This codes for CASSLAGGLAGGQGSNEQFF.

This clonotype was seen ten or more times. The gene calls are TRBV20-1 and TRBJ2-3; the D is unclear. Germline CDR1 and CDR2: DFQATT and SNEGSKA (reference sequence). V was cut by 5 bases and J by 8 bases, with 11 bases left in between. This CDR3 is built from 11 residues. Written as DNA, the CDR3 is TGCAGTGCTCAATTGGGTGTTACGCAGTATTTT. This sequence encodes CSAQLGVTQYF.

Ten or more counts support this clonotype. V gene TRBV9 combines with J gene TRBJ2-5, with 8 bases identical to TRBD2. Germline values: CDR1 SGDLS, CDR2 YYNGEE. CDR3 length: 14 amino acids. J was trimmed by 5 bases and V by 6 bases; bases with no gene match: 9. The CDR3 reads CASNREGRLETQYF. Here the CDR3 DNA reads TGTGCCAGCAATCGGGAGGGCCGGCTGGAGACCCAGTACTTC. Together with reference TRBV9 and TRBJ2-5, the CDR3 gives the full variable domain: DSGVTQTPKHLITATGQRVTLRCSPRSGDLSVYWYQQSLDQGLQFLIQYYNGEERAKGNILERFSAQQFPDLHSELNLSSLELGDSALYFCASNREGRLETQYFGPGTRLLVL.

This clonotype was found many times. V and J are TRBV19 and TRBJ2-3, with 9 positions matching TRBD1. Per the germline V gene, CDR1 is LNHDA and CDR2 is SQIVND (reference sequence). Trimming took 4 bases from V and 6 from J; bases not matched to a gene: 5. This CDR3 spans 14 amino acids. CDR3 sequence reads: CASSTGQGWDTQYF. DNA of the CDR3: TGTGCCAGTAGTACGGGACAGGGATGGGATACGCAGTATTTT.

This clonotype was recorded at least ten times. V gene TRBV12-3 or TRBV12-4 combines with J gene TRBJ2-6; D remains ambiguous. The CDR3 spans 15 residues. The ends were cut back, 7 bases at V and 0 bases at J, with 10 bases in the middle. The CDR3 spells CASNYGDSGANVLTF. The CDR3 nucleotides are TGTGCCAGCAATTATGGCGACTCTGGGGCCAACGTCCTGACTTTC.

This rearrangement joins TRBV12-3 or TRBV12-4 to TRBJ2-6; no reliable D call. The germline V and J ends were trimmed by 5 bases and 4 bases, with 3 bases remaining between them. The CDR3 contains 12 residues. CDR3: CASSVGANVLTF. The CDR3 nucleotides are TGTGCCAGCAGTGTGGGGGCCAACGTCCTGACTTTC.

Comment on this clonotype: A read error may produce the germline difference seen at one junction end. The CDR3 reads CASASGISYNEQFF. In nucleotides, the CDR3 is TGCGCCAGCGCTAGCGGGATCTCCTACAACGAGCAGTTCTTC. This chain uses TRBV5-1 with TRBJ2-1; 9 nucleotides match TRBD2. This CDR3 region has 14 residues. Germline V lookup: CDR1 SGHRS, CDR2 YFSETQ.

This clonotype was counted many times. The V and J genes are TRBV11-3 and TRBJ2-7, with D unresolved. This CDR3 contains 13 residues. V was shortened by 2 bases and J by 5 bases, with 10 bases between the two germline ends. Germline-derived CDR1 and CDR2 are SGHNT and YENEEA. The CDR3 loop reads CASSLRRMNEQYF. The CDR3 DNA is TGTGCCAGCAGCTTAAGGCGGATGAACGAGCAGTACTTC.

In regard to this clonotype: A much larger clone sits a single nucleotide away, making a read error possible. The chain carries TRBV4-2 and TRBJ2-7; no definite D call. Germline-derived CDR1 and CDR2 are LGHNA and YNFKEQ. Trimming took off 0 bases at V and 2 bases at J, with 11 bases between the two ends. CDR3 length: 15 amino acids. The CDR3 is CASSQDQSLAYEQYF. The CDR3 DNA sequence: TGTGCCAGCAGCCAAGATCAGAGTCTAGCCTACGAGCAGTACTTC.

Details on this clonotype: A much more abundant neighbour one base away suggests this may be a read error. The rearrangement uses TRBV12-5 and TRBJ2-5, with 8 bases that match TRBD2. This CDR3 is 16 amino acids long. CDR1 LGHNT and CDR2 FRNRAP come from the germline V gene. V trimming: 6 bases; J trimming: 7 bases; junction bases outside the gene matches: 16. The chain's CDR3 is CASGTPGGDAGRTQYF. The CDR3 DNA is TGTGCTAGTGGGACCCCCGGGGGGGATGCCGGGAGGACCCAGTACTTC.

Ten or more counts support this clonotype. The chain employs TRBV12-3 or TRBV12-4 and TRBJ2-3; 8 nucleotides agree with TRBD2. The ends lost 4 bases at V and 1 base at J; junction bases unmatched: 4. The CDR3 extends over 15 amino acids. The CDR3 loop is CASSYLTSGTDTQYF. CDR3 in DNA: TGTGCCAGCAGTTATTTGACTAGCGGCACAGATACGCAGTATTTT.

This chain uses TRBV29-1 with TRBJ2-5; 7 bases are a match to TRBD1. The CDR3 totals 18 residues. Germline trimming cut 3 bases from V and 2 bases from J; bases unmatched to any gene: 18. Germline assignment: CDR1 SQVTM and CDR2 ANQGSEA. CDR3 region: CSVDASGPYWTGQETQYF. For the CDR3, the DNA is TGCAGCGTTGACGCTAGTGGCCCCTACTGGACAGGTCAAGAGACCCAGTACTTC. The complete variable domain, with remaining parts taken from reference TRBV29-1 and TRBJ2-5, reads SAVISQKPSRDICQRGTSLTIQCQVDSQVTMMFWYRQQPGQSLTLIATANQGSEATYESGFVIDKFPISRPNLTFSTLTVSNMSPEDSSIYLCSVDASGPYWTGQETQYFGPGTRLLVL.

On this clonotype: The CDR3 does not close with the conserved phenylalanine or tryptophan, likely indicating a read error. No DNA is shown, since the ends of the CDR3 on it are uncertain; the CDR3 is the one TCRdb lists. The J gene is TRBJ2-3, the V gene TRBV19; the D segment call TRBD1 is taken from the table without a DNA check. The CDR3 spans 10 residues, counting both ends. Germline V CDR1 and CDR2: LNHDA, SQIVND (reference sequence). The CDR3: CASSVRTGTG.

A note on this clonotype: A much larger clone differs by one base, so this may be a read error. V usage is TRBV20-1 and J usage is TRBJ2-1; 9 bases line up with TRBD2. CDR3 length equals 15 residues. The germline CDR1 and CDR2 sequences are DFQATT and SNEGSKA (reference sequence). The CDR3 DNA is TGCAGTGCTGGAGATATCAGCGGGAGGTCGGATGAGCAGTTCTTC. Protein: CSAGDISGRSDEQFF.

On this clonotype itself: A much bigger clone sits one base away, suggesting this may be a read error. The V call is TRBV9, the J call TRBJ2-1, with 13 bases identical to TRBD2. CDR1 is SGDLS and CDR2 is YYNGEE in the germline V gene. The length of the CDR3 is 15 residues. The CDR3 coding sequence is TGTGCCAGCAGCGCCAGACCACTAGCGGGAGGGGAGCCGTTCTTC. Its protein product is CASSARPLAGGEPFF.

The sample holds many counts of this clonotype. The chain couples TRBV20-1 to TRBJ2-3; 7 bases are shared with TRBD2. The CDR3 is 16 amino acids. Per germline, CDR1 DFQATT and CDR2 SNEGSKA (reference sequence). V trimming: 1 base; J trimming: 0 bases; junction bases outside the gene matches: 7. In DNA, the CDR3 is TGCAGTGCTAGAGCCCCTAGCGGAAGTAGCACAGATACGCAGTATTTT. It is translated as CSARAPSGSSTDTQYF.

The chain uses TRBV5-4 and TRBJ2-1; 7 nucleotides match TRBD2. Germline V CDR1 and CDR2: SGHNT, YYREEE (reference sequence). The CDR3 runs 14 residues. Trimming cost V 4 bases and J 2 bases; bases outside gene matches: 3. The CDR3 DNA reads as TGTGCCAGCAGCACGGGACTACCCTACAATGAGCAGTTCTTC. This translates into CASSTGLPYNEQFF. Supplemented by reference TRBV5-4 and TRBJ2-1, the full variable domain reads ETGVTQSPTHLIKTRGQQVTLRCSSQSGHNTVSWYQQALGQGPQFIFQYYREEENGRGNFPPRFSGLQFPNYSSELNVNALELDDSALYLCASSTGLPYNEQFFGPGTRLTVL.

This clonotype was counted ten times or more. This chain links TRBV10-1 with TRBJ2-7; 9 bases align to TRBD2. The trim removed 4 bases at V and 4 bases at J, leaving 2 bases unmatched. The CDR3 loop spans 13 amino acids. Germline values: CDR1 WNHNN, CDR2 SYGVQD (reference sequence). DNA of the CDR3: TGCGCCAGCAGTGTGGGACTAGCTTACGAGCAGTACTTC. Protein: CASSVGLAYEQYF.

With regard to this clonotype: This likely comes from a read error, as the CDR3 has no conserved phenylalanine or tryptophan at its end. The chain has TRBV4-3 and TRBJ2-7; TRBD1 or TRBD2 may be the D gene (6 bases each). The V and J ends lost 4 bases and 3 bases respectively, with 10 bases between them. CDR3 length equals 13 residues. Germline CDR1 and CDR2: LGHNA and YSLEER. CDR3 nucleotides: TGCGCCAGCAGCCTACAGGGAGGCTACGAGCAGTACTCC. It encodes CASSLQGGYEQYS.